This TCR beta chain is drawn from a study of blood T cells in healthy people across ages. Deletions cut 0 bases from V and 4 bases from J, with 16 bases between. The length of the CDR3 is 15 residues. Per the germline V gene, CDR1 is DFQATT and CDR2 is SNEGSKA (reference sequence). A sample-barcoded 5' primer and a J-beta primer mix were used in a second PCR of roughly 7 to 11 cycles. TCRdb itself ran the 5' RACE reads through MiXCR, one entry per CDR3 protein. Of about 770,000 distinct CDR3 sequences in the sample, 44% were seen once. This clonotype was sampled from a man in his 60s in good health. The sample was blood. The chain has TRBV20-1 and TRBJ2-7; tentative D call: TRBD2 (6 bases). DNA of the CDR3: TGCAGTGCTAGAGATAACACTAGCCCTTCATACGAGCAGTACTTC. Protein: CSARDNTSPSYEQYF.